These 20 T cell receptor beta chains were sequenced from one sample in a study of T cell changes during pregnancy in multiple sclerosis. TCRdb's copy holds only in-frame clones and misses some; the assay was immunoSEQ multiplex PCR. The sample carries about 75,000 clones, approximately 93% recorded once. Source: CD4+ T cells from peripheral blood mononuclear cells, taken after pregnancy. These receptors originate from a female donor with multiple sclerosis, enrolled in a pregnancy study.

The chain recombines TRBV28 with TRBJ2-7; 7 bases fit TRBD1. The CDR3 is 13 amino acids. V was pared by 9 bases and J by 2 bases, with 7 bases of the junction left unmatched. Germline V gene data show CDR1 as MDHEN and CDR2 as SYDVKM. CDR3 loop: CASTGQVPYEQYF. The DNA for the CDR3 is TGTGCCAGTACAGGACAGGTTCCCTACGAGCAGTACTTC.

The V call is TRBV15, the J call TRBJ2-2, with unresolved D. This CDR3 is 14 amino acids long. The V gene's germline CDR1 is LNHNV and CDR2 YYDKDF (reference sequence). V lost 0 bases and J lost 6, with 8 bases in between. The CDR3 region is CATSRDMASGELFF. Written as DNA, the CDR3 is TGTGCCACCAGCAGAGATATGGCTTCCGGGGAGCTGTTTTTT.

The genes are TRBV11-2 and TRBJ1-1; no clear D. V lost 5 bases to trimming and J lost 3 bases, with 13 bases between them. Germline CDR1 is SGHAT and CDR2 is FQNNGV. This CDR3 is 14 amino acids long. The CDR3 DNA is TGTGCCAGCAGCCTTAGCAATTTGGACACTGAAGCTTTCTTT. As protein: CASSLSNLDTEAFF.

The chain combines TRBV6-5 with TRBJ2-7, with D perhaps TRBD1 (5 bases). The CDR3 length is 14 residues. CDR1 and CDR2 (germline): MNHEY, SVGAGI. The V end was cut by 2 bases, the J end by 5 bases, with 13 bases between. For the CDR3, the DNA is TGTGCCAGCAGTTACCGGCAGGGTAATGACGAGCAGTACTTC. Translating gives CASSYRQGNDEQYF.

The rearrangement uses TRBV28 and TRBJ2-7, with 7 bases fitting TRBD1. This CDR3 contains 16 residues. V was pared by 6 bases and J by 1 base, with 12 bases of the junction left unmatched. Germline V gene data show CDR1 as MDHEN and CDR2 as SYDVKM. The CDR3 region is CASRGYRGVDSYEQYF. The CDR3 DNA reads as TGTGCCAGCAGAGGTTACAGGGGAGTAGATTCCTACGAGCAGTACTTC. The variable domain in full, with the rest retrieved from reference TRBV28 and TRBJ2-7, is DVKVTQSSRYLVKRTGEKVFLECVQDMDHENMFWYRQDPGLGLRLIYFSYDVKMKEKGDIPEGYSVSREKKERFSLILESASTNQTSMYLCASRGYRGVDSYEQYFGPGTRLTVT.

The chain combines TRBV11-2 with TRBJ2-5; possibly TRBD2 for D (7 bases). Germline assignment: CDR1 SGHAT and CDR2 FQNNGV. V was trimmed by 4 bases and J by 5 bases, leaving 20 bases between them. There are 16 residues in the CDR3. CDR3: CASSSIRGGGRETQYF. CDR3 in DNA: TGTGCCAGCAGCTCCATAAGGGGGGGCGGTCGGGAGACCCAGTACTTC.

V and J are TRBV6-5 and TRBJ2-5; the D gene is possibly TRBD2 (6 bases). The V gene's germline CDR1 is MNHEY and CDR2 SVGAGI. The length of the CDR3 is 13 residues. V was pared by 6 bases and J by 3 bases, with 11 bases between. The CDR3 loop reads CASRRGLKETQYF. The CDR3 DNA sequence: TGTGCCAGCAGACGGGGGTTGAAAGAGACCCAGTACTTC.

V usage is TRBV28 and J usage is TRBJ1-5, with D perhaps matching TRBD1 (5 bases). In germline, CDR1 is MDHEN, CDR2 SYDVKM. The CDR3 totals 17 residues. V was trimmed by 6 bases and J by 2 bases, leaving 20 bases between them. The CDR3 protein is CASSPPASGVGNQPQHF. The CDR3 region has the DNA TGTGCCAGCAGCCCGCCCGCCTCGGGGGTTGGCAATCAGCCCCAGCATTTT.

This clone was seen once. The V gene is TRBV6-1, the J gene TRBJ2-3; D might be TRBD2 (5 bases). Germline CDR1 reads MNHNS; CDR2 reads SASEGT. This CDR3 spans 12 amino acids. The V end lost 6 bases, the J end lost 5 bases, and 9 bases lay between the germline ends. This chain's CDR3 is CASRGEVDTQYF. The CDR3 nucleotides are TGTGCCAGCAGGGGAGAGGTAGATACGCAGTATTTT.

The chain couples TRBV7-2 to TRBJ2-1, with 10 bases that match TRBD2. V lost 5 bases, J lost 10 bases, and 8 bases stayed unmatched. This CDR3 region has 14 residues. CDR1 is SGHTA and CDR2 is FQGNSA in the germline V gene. For the CDR3, the DNA is TGTGCCAGCAGCCCCGGGACTAGCGCAGGGGAGCAGTTCTTC. Protein product: CASSPGTSAGEQFF.

The chain uses TRBV28 and TRBJ2-7; 11 nucleotides match TRBD1. The CDR3 has 14 amino acids. Looked up from germline, CDR1 is MDHEN and CDR2 is SYDVKM. Germline trimming cut 7 bases from V and 4 bases from J; bases unmatched to any gene: 6. The CDR3: CASTRTGGWYEQYF. The CDR3 nucleotides are TGTGCCAGCACCAGGACAGGGGGCTGGTACGAGCAGTACTTC.

The V call is TRBV18, the J call TRBJ2-5; D might be TRBD1 (6 bases). V was trimmed by 5 bases and J by 5 bases, leaving 15 bases between them. This CDR3 spans 14 amino acids. The germline V gene encodes CDR1 KGHSH and CDR2 LQKENI. The CDR3 region is CASSFASRGETQYF. The CDR3 region has the DNA TGTGCCAGCTCATTTGCATCTAGGGGGGAGACCCAGTACTTC.

This chain uses TRBV7-2 with TRBJ2-2, with 12 bases that match TRBD2. Germline V gene sequence: CDR1 SGHTA, CDR2 FQGNSA. CDR3 size: 16 residues. The V and J ends lost 7 bases and 4 bases, in that order; junction bases with no gene match: 7. CDR3 amino acids: CASKLAGGPITGELFF. CDR3 sequence (DNA): TGTGCCAGCAAGCTAGCGGGAGGGCCGATCACCGGGGAGCTGTTTTTT.

The chain combines TRBV5-6 with TRBJ2-5, with 11 bases fitting TRBD1. The CDR3 has 15 amino acids. Trimming removed 3 bases from V and 7 bases from J; junction bases left unmatched: 8. CDR1 and CDR2 (germline): SGHDT, YYEEEE. The CDR3 protein is CASSSIGQGAGTQYF. The CDR3 nucleotides are TGTGCCAGCAGCTCCATAGGACAGGGGGCGGGGACCCAGTACTTC.

The chain employs TRBV5-8 and TRBJ2-3; 10 bases match TRBD1. J was trimmed by 6 bases and V by 2 bases; bases with no gene match: 3. The CDR3 has 14 amino acids. In germline, CDR1 is SGHTS, CDR2 YDEGEE. The CDR3 loop is CASSFGTGADTQYF. The CDR3 region has the DNA TGTGCCAGCAGCTTCGGGACAGGGGCCGATACGCAGTATTTT.

The V gene is TRBV6-5, the J gene TRBJ2-7; 9 bases line up with TRBD1. This CDR3 is 14 amino acids long. Trimming cost V 8 bases and J 7 bases; bases outside gene matches: 12. Germline values: CDR1 MNHEY, CDR2 SVGAGI. CDR3 sequence reads: CASGPTGGLGEQYF. DNA of the CDR3: TGTGCCAGCGGGCCCACAGGGGGCTTAGGGGAGCAGTACTTC.

The chain uses TRBV7-8 and TRBJ2-3, with unresolved D. Germline CDR1 and CDR2: SGHVS and FQNEAQ. The V end was cut by 5 bases, the J end by 4 bases, with 13 bases between. CDR3 length equals 14 residues. The CDR3 region is CASSPVPVPDTQYF. CDR3 DNA: TGTGCCAGCAGCCCGGTCCCGGTGCCAGATACGCAGTATTTT.

This chain joins TRBV4-1 and TRBJ2-1; the D gene is possibly TRBD2 (7 bases). Germline V gene data show CDR1 as MGHRA and CDR2 as YSYEKL. CDR3 length: 15 amino acids. Deletions cut 0 bases from V and 5 bases from J, with 11 bases between. The CDR3 spells CASSQESGTHNEQFF. DNA of the CDR3: TGCGCCAGCAGCCAAGAAAGCGGGACACACAATGAGCAGTTCTTC.

V and J are TRBV7-8 and TRBJ2-7; 11 bases are shared with TRBD2. The J segment lost 7 bases and the V segment lost 5 bases, leaving 10 bases of the junction unmatched. CDR1 and CDR2 from the germline V gene are SGHVS and FQNEAQ. This CDR3 spans 15 amino acids. CDR3 DNA sequence: TGTGCCAGCAGCGAGGTAGCGGGAGGGCTCAGTGAGCAGTACTTC. This sequence encodes CASSEVAGGLSEQYF.

The table lists this clone with a count of one. The chain links TRBV27 to TRBJ2-3; D not resolved. The CDR3 totals 16 residues. Trimming cost V 5 bases and J 0 bases, with 15 bases left between them. CDR1 and CDR2 from the germline V gene are MNHEY and SMNVEV (reference sequence). In nucleotides, the CDR3 is TGTGCCAGCAGTCCCAAACTATCCTCTAGCACAGATACGCAGTATTTT. The encoded protein is CASSPKLSSSTDTQYF.